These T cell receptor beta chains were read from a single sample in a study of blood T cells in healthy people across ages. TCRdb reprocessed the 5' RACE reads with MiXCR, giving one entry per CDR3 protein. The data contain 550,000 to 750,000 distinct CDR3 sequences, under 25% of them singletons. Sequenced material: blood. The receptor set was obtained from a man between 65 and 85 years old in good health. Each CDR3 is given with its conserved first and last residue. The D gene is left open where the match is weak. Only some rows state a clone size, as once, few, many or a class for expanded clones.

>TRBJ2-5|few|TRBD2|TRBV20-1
CSARDLGLAFQETQYF
TGCAGTGCTAGAGATCTGGGACTAGCGTTTCAAGAGACCCAGTACTTC
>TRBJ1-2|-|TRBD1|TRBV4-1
CASSQDNRGFYGYTF
TGCGCCAGCAGCCAAGATAACAGGGGATTCTATGGCTACACCTTC
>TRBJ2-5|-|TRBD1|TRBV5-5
CASSLARGSGETQYF
TGTGCCAGCAGCTTGGCCAGGGGGTCAGGTGAGACCCAGTACTTC
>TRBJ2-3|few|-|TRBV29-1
CSVESGVTDTQYF
TGCAGCGTTGAATCAGGGGTGACAGATACGCAGTATTTT
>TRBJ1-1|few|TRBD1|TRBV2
CATAGTGGMNTEAFF
TGTGCCACCGCCGGGACAGGGGGCATGAACACTGAAGCTTTCTTT
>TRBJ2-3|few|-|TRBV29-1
CGVAGLGAEDTQYF
TGCGGCGTTGCCGGACTCGGAGCGGAAGATACGCAGTATTTT
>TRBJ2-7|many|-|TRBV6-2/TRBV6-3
CASSRRDSLKAYF
TGTGCCAGCAGCCGGCGGGACTCATTAAAAGCGTACTTC
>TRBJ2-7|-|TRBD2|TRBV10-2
CASSDPSGEQYF
TGCGCCAGCAGTGACCCTAGCGGCGAGCAGTACTTC
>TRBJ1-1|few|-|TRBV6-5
CASTSGGYTEAFF
TGTGCCAGCACCTCTGGGGGGTACACTGAAGCTTTCTTT
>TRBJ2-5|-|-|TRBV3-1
CASSQEGTAARKTQYF
TGTGCCAGCAGCCAGGAGGGGACAGCGGCAAGGAAGACCCAGTACTTC
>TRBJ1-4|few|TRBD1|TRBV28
CASSLAGTGGNEKLFF
TGTGCCAGCAGTTTGGCGGGGACAGGAGGTAATGAAAAACTGTTTTTT
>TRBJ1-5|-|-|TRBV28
CASSPPPRFGNQPQHF
TGTGCCAGCAGTCCTCCTCCACGGTTTGGAAATCAGCCCCAGCATTTT
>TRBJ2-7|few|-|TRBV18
CASSGDLYEQYF
TGTGCCAGCTCAGGGGACCTCTACGAGCAGTACTTC
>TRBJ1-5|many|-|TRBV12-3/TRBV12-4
CASSFAGGNQPQHF
TGTGCCAGCAGCTTTGCGGGGGGCAATCAGCCCCAGCATTTT
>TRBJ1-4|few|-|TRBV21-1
CASSAVAGAVGRLFF
TGTGCCAGCAGCGCCGTGGCGGGAGCCGTAGGACGACTGTTTTTT
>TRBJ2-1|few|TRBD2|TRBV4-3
CASSLRLAGGTGYNEQFF
TGCGCCAGCAGCCTTAGACTAGCGGGAGGGACTGGGTACAATGAGCAGTTCTTC
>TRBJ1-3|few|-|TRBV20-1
CSASNRKSSGNTIYF
TGCAGTGCTAGCAACAGGAAGAGCTCTGGAAACACCATATATTTT
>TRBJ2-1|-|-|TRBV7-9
CASSPSGGARNEQFF
TGTGCCAGCAGCCCCTCAGGGGGGGCAAGGAATGAGCAGTTCTTC
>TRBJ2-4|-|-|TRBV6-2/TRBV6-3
CASSSSSRNIQYF
TGTGCCAGCAGTTCTAGCTCTCGGAACATTCAGTACTTC
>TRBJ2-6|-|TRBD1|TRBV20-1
CSAVTSGGARSGANVLTF
TGCAGTGCTGTAACCTCAGGGGGCGCGAGGTCTGGGGCCAACGTCCTGACTTTC
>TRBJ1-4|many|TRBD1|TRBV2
CASRVQGAVVEKLFF
TGTGCCAGCAGAGTCCAGGGGGCCGTGGTCGAAAAACTGTTTTTT
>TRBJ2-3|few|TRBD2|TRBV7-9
CASSQGLARTDTQYF
TGTGCCAGCAGCCAGGGACTAGCCCGCACAGATACGCAGTATTTT
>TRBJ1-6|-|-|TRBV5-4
CASSPREGSPLHF
TGTGCCAGCAGCCCCCGTGAAGGTTCACCCCTCCACTTT
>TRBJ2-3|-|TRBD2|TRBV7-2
CASLWAGGRTDTQYF
TGTGCCAGCCTTTGGGCGGGAGGCCGCACAGATACGCAGTATTTT
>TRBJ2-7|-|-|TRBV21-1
CASRGLMVKQYF
TGTGCCAGCAGAGGCCTAATGGTAAAGCAGTACTTC
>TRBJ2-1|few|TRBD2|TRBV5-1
CASSLSTGTSGRSEQFF
TGCGCCAGCAGCTTGTCGACCGGGACTAGCGGGAGGTCTGAGCAGTTCTTC
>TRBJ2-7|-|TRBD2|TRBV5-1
CASSFQREWYF
TGCGCCAGCAGCTTCCAGCGGGAGTGGTACTTC
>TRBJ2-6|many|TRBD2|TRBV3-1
CASSQDRLAGLSSGANVLTF
TGTGCCAGCAGCCAAGATAGACTAGCGGGCCTCTCGTCTGGGGCCAACGTCCTGACTTTC
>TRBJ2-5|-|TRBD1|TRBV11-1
CASSKQGALGETQYF
TGTGCCAGCAGCAAACAGGGGGCTCTTGGAGAGACCCAGTACTTC
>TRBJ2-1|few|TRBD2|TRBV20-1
CSARDWETSGNLEQFF
TGCAGTGCTAGAGATTGGGAGACTAGCGGGAACCTTGAGCAGTTCTTC
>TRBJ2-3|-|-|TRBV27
CASSLWAGGGTDTQYF
TGTGCCAGCAGTTTATGGGCTGGCGGGGGCACAGATACGCAGTATTTT
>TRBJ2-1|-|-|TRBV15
CATSTRRGIKSSYNEQFF
TGTGCCACCAGCACCCGGAGGGGGATCAAATCCTCCTACAATGAGCAGTTCTTC
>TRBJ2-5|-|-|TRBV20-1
CSASTPGGRETQYF
TGCAGTGCCTCTACCCCAGGGGGGCGAGAGACCCAGTACTTC
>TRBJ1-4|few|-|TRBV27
CASSLLGTNEKLFF
TGTGCCAGCAGTTTATTGGGAACTAATGAAAAACTGTTTTTT
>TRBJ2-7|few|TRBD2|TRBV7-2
CASRAGLAGVGEQYF
TGTGCCAGCAGAGCGGGACTAGCGGGAGTGGGTGAGCAGTACTTC
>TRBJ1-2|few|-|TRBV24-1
CATSDGYGYTF
TGTGCCACCAGTGATGGGTATGGCTACACCTTC
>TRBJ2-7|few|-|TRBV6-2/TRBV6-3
CASSSVGSYEQYF
TGTGCCAGCAGTTCCGTGGGCTCCTACGAGCAGTACTTC
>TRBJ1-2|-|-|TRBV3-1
CASSQDGVGYTF
TGTGCCAGCAGCCAAGACGGGGTTGGCTACACCTTC
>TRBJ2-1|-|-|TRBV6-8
CASSYGGERDEQFF
TGTGCCAGCAGTTATGGGGGAGAGAGGGATGAGCAGTTCTTC
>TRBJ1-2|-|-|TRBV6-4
CASRRDGGYGYTF
TGTGCCAGCAGACGGGACGGCGGCTATGGCTACACCTTC
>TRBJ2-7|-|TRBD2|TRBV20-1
CSARESSGNREQYF
TGCAGTGCTAGGGAATCTAGCGGGAATCGCGAGCAGTACTTC
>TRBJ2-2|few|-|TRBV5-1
CASAPGTSNTGELFF
TGCGCCAGCGCCCCCGGGACCTCGAACACCGGGGAGCTGTTTTTT
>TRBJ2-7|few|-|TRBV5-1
CASSLRGSGDYEQYF
TGCGCCAGCAGCTTGAGGGGTAGCGGAGACTACGAGCAGTACTTC
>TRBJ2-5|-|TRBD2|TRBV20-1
CSATSGGQETQYF
TGCAGTGCAACCAGCGGGGGCCAAGAGACCCAGTACTTC
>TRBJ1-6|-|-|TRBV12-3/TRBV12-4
CASSLGQIGSPLHF
TGTGCCAGCAGTTTAGGCCAGATCGGTTCACCCCTCCACTTT
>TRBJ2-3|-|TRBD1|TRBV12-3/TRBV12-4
CASRMTGAYTDTQYF
TGTGCCAGCAGGATGACAGGGGCTTACACAGATACGCAGTATTTT
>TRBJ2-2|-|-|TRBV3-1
CASSQAGQQSGELFF
TGTGCCAGCAGCCAAGCGGGACAACAATCCGGGGAGCTGTTTTTT
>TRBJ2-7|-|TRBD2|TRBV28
CASRGTSHEQYF
TGTGCCAGCAGGGGGACTAGCCACGAGCAGTACTTC
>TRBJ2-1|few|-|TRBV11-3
CASSLGGRWNVQFF
TGTGCCAGCAGCCTCGGGGGTCGTTGGAATGTGCAGTTCTTC
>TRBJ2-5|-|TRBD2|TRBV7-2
CASSSTLTSEETQYF
TGTGCCAGCAGCTCCACCTTGACTAGCGAAGAGACCCAGTACTTC
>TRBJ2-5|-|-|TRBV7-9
CASGLGSAEETQYF
TGTGCCAGCGGCTTGGGGTCAGCGGAAGAGACCCAGTACTTC
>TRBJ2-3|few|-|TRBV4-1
CASSQNQDTQYF
TGCGCCAGCAGCCAAAACCAAGATACACAGTATTTT
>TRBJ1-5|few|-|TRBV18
CASSPGFRGDQPQHF
TGTGCCAGCTCCCCAGGGTTCCGGGGAGATCAGCCCCAGCATTTT
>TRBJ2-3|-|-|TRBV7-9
CASSFQMGTDTQYF
TGTGCCAGCAGCTTCCAGATGGGCACAGATACGCAGTATTTT
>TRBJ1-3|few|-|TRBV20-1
CSAGAQPSKQGIGNTIYF
TGCAGTGCCGGTGCCCAGCCATCTAAGCAGGGGATAGGAAACACCATATATTTT
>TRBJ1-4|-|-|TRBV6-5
CASSYSGREGEKLFF
TGTGCCAGCAGTTACTCGGGCAGGGAGGGTGAAAAACTGTTTTTT
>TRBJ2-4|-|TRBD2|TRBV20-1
CSASRPIGGTLAKNIQYF
TGCAGTGCTAGTAGGCCTATCGGGGGGACTTTAGCCAAAAACATTCAGTACTTC
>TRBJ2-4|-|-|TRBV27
CASSLKGSGNIQYF
TGTGCCAGCAGTTTAAAAGGATCGGGAAACATTCAGTACTTC
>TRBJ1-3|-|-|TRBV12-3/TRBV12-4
CASSPGQTRNTIYF
TGTGCCAGCAGCCCCGGACAGACACGAAACACCATATATTTT
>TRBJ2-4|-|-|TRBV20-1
CSANRQGGDSYIQYF
TGCAGTGCCAACCGACAGGGAGGGGATAGTTACATTCAGTACTTC